These 5 T cell receptor beta chains came from one sample sequenced in a study of cytomegalovirus exposure and HLA in healthy donors. It was with 60 Vbeta and 13 Jbeta primers that the PCR ran. Sequencing was performed with immunoSEQ multiplex PCR; in TCRdb, only in-frame clones are kept and a portion is missing. This sample yields about 190,000 clones, of which around 86% are seen a single time; about 0.8% belongs to the top ten. Sequencing used PBMCs. The source of these receptors is a woman under 30 in good health and CMV-seronegative.

The V and J genes are TRBV4-2 and TRBJ2-5; D perhaps matches TRBD2 (5 bases). CDR1 is LGHNA, CDR2 YNFKEQ, per germline. V lost 1 base and J lost 5, with 14 bases in between. The CDR3 loop spans 15 amino acids. In DNA, the CDR3 is TGTGCCAGCAGCCAAGGGTCTAGGGAGTGGGAGACCCAGTACTTC. Amino acid sequence: CASSQGSREWETQYF.

The chain combines TRBV5-1 with TRBJ2-7; 8 positions match TRBD2. Germline values: CDR1 SGHRS, CDR2 YFSETQ. CDR3 length: 15 amino acids. The junction had 5 bases not matched to a gene; V was cut back by 0 bases and J by 3 bases. In nucleotides, the CDR3 is TGCGCCAGCAGCTTGGCCGGACTAGCAAACTACGAGCAGTACTTC. Amino acids: CASSLAGLANYEQYF.

The chain carries TRBV28 and TRBJ1-1; D not resolved. V was cut by 3 bases and J by 0 bases, with 8 bases left in between. The CDR3 spans 14 residues. The germline V gene has CDR1 MDHEN and CDR2 SYDVKM. Written as DNA, the CDR3 is TGTGCCAGCAGTTTCCACAGTGTGAACACTGAAGCTTTCTTT. It codes for CASSFHSVNTEAFF.

This clone was observed a handful of times. The V gene is TRBV5-8, the J gene TRBJ1-1; 8 bases line up with TRBD1. Germline V gives CDR1 SGHTS, CDR2 YDEGEE. This CDR3 has 15 residues. Losses at the gene ends were 3 bases for V and 0 bases for J; bases not matched to a gene: 4. This CDR3 is CASSSRTGMNTEAFF. CDR3 nucleotides: TGTGCCAGCAGCTCACGGACAGGGATGAACACTGAAGCTTTCTTT. The entire variable domain, with the rest obtained from reference TRBV5-8 and TRBJ1-1, is as follows: EAGVTQSPTHLIKTRGQQATLRCSPISGHTSVYWYQQALGLGLQFLLWYDEGEERNRGNFPPRFSGRQFPNYSSELNVNALELEDSALYLCASSSRTGMNTEAFFGQGTRLTVV.

This clone was observed a few times. The V and J genes are TRBV27 and TRBJ2-7; 9 bases are a match to TRBD2. V lost 4 bases, J lost 5 bases, and 9 bases stayed unmatched. The CDR3 extends over 15 amino acids. Germline values: CDR1 MNHEY, CDR2 SMNVEV (reference sequence). The CDR3 sequence: CASSSGASGNNEQYF. The CDR3 DNA is TGTGCCAGCAGTTCGGGGGCTAGCGGGAACAACGAGCAGTACTTC.